The 6 T cell receptor beta chains given below trace back to one sample, sequenced in a study of OX40 agonist ivuxolimab in advanced cancers. The data were produced by immunoSEQ multiplex PCR, yet TCRdb's version contains in-frame clones alone and is incomplete. The top ten clones hold around 0.47% of a sample with fewer than 140,000 clones, around nine tenths of them seen once. The starting material was CD4+ or CD8+ T cells sorted from blood, obtained in a trial of the OX40 agonist ivuxolimab. These receptors were collected from an adult with an advanced solid tumor such as melanoma, head and neck, liver or kidney cancer.

V is TRBV5-4 and J is TRBJ2-5, with 7 bases identical to TRBD1. From germline, CDR1 is SGHNT and CDR2 YYREEE (reference sequence). The V gene end was trimmed by 4 bases and the J gene end by 2 bases; junction bases not matched to a gene: 5. The CDR3 sequence is 14 residues long. The DNA of the CDR3 is TGTGCCAGCAGCGATGACAGGGCGCAAGAGACCCAGTACTTC. Translated, it gives CASSDDRAQETQYF. Supplemented by reference TRBV5-4 and TRBJ2-5, the full variable domain reads ETGVTQSPTHLIKTRGQQVTLRCSSQSGHNTVSWYQQALGQGPQFIFQYYREEENGRGNFPPRFSGLQFPNYSSELNVNALELDDSALYLCASSDDRAQETQYFGPGTRLLVL.

The chain recombines TRBV28 with TRBJ2-4, with 10 bases identical to TRBD1. The CDR3 totals 17 residues. V gave up 1 base and J gave up 1 base; unmatched junction bases: 4. Germline loops: CDR1 MDHEN, CDR2 SYDVKM. The CDR3 bases are TGTGCCAGCAGTTTATCCGGGACAGGGGTGGCCAAAAACATTCAGTACTTC. Protein sequence: CASSLSGTGVAKNIQYF.

The rearrangement joins TRBV7-9 to TRBJ2-7, with a tentative D call TRBD2 (6 bases). The CDR3 runs 17 residues. With 5 bases removed from V and 2 bases from J, the gap between germline ends came to 22 bases. The germline V gene encodes CDR1 SEHNR and CDR2 FQNEAQ (reference sequence). The DNA for the CDR3 is TGTGCCAGCAGCCTAGGACGTTTGGGTGGCGGGGCCTACGAGCAGTACTTC. It specifies CASSLGRLGGGAYEQYF.

The chain has TRBV28 and TRBJ1-2; D gene uncertain. CDR3 length: 12 residues. Germline CDR1 reads MDHEN; CDR2 reads SYDVKM. V was shortened by 3 bases and J by 8 bases, with 10 bases between the two germline ends. The CDR3 nucleotides are TGTGCCAGCAGTTTTAGGGATCGCGGCTACACCTTC. Encoded protein: CASSFRDRGYTF.

J is TRBJ2-7 and V is TRBV2; possibly TRBD1 for D (6 bases). Trimming left V 6 bases short and J 2 bases short, with 17 bases between. The CDR3 spans 15 residues. Germline V gene data show CDR1 as SNHLY and CDR2 as FYNNEI. CDR3 amino acids: CASSPPTGATYEQYF. In nucleotides, the CDR3 is TGTGCCAGCAGCCCCCCGACAGGAGCCACCTACGAGCAGTACTTC.

The rearrangement links TRBV28 to TRBJ2-1; 8 bases fit TRBD1. With V trimmed by 9 bases and J by 4 bases, 11 bases remained unmatched. The CDR3 totals 15 residues. CDR1 is MDHEN, CDR2 SYDVKM, per germline. CDR3 residues: CASTLDRGSYNEQFF. CDR3 bases: TGTGCCAGTACCCTTGACAGGGGTTCTTACAATGAGCAGTTCTTC.